This T cell receptor beta chain was captured by sequencing in a study of blood T cells in healthy people across ages. Regarding the study as a whole: TCR beta diversity, measured per million T cells, fell in a roughly linear way with age.

Primers used in a second PCR of about 7 to 12 cycles were a sample-barcoded 5' primer and a J-beta primer mix. TCRdb ran MiXCR on the 5' RACE reads and lists one entry per CDR3 protein. Found here are approximately 820,000 distinct CDR3 sequences, around two fifths of them singletons; the top ten hold around 21%. Concerning this clonotype itself: Its antigen is not known.

This CDR3 is 13 amino acids long. After removal of 5 bases from V and 8 bases from J, the junction contained 6 bases not matched to a gene. Per germline, CDR1 MNHEY and CDR2 SVGAGI. Isolation per sample recovered at least 7 million PBMCs. Sequencing used blood. The chain joins TRBV6-5 to TRBJ1-2; 9 positions match TRBD1. This sequence originates from a man in his sixties in good health. CDR3 coding DNA: TGTGCCAGCAGTCGTACAGGGGGCGAAGGCTACACCTTC. Its translation is CASSRTGGEGYTF.